One TCR beta chain is described in this entry. The antigen remains unidentified. The PCR had 60 Vbeta and 13 Jbeta primers. The assay was immunoSEQ multiplex PCR, and TCRdb's table has in-frame clones only and misses some. The repertoire holds hundreds of thousands of clones, with more than 80% as singletons. This record belongs to a study of cytomegalovirus exposure and HLA in healthy donors. Overall study findings and caveats: According to an earlier analysis, most TCR beta V segments yielded productive rearrangements about 90% or about 30% of the time. TCR beta chain V- and J-gene trimming was linked, in a later analysis, to a missense variant in DCLRE1C.

V was clipped by 5 bases and J by 10 bases; unmatched bases: 8. CDR3 length equals 13 residues. Germline V lookup: CDR1 SEHNR, CDR2 FQNEAQ (reference sequence). The chain combines TRBV7-9 with TRBJ1-2; 9 positions match TRBD1. The sample taken for sequencing was PBMCs. The receptor was derived from a man aged 25-45 years in good health and CMV-seronegative. The CDR3 is CASSLRDRVAYTF. CDR3 DNA sequence: TGTGCCAGCAGCCTTCGGGACAGGGTAGCCTACACCTTC.